This entry lists 21 T cell receptor beta chains sequenced from one sample in a study of identical twins. One entry per CDR3 protein, called by TCRdb with MiXCR from the 5' RACE reads. The sample holds roughly 220,000 distinct CDR3 sequences, roughly 7.1% seen once. The data were also submitted as part of a second study, on T cells expressing NK-cell markers.

The sequencing input was CD8+ T cells sorted from blood. The receptors come from a woman under 30 in good health.

The J gene is TRBJ2-1, the V gene TRBV28; the D is unclear. The V gene lost 3 bases and the J gene lost 8 bases, with 11 bases spanning the gap. The germline V gene has CDR1 MDHEN and CDR2 SYDVKM. The CDR3 sequence is 13 residues long. CDR3: CASSFSLTYEQFF. In nucleotides, the CDR3 is TGTGCCAGCAGTTTTAGTCTCACCTATGAGCAGTTCTTC.

This clonotype was found a few times. J is TRBJ2-3 and V is TRBV11-2; 9 bases are shared with TRBD2. This CDR3 comprises 16 residues. CDR1 SGHAT and CDR2 FQNNGV come from the germline V gene. The junction had 6 bases not matched to a gene; V was cut back by 1 base and J by 4 bases. CDR3: CASSLVERGAADTQYF. The CDR3 bases are TGTGCCAGCAGCTTAGTGGAGCGGGGGGCCGCAGATACGCAGTATTTT. The full variable domain, its missing parts supplied by reference TRBV11-2 and TRBJ2-3, is EAGVAQSPRYKIIEKRQSVAFWCNPISGHATLYWYQQILGQGPKLLIQFQNNGVVDDSQLPKDRFSAERLKGVDSTLKIQPAKLEDSAVYLCASSLVERGAADTQYFGPGTRLTVL.

In this sample, this clonotype turned up a few times. J is TRBJ2-1 and V is TRBV7-9, with 10 bases identical to TRBD1. CDR1 and CDR2 from the germline V gene are SEHNR and FQNEAQ (reference sequence). The junction had 9 bases not matched to a gene; V was cut back by 5 bases and J by 8 bases. The CDR3 contains 15 residues. The CDR3 region is CASSPQVDRGHEQFF. Written as DNA, the CDR3 is TGTGCCAGCAGCCCCCAGGTCGACAGGGGGCATGAGCAGTTCTTC. Using reference TRBV7-9 and TRBJ2-1 for the parts outside the CDR3, the full variable domain is DTGVSQNPRHKITKRGQNVTFRCDPISEHNRLYWYRQTLGQGPEFLTYFQNEAQLEKSRLLSDRFSAERPKGSFSTLEIQRTEQGDSAMYLCASSPQVDRGHEQFFGPGTRLTVL.

This clonotype was detected many times. The chain joins TRBV12-3 or TRBV12-4 to TRBJ1-1, with unresolved D. The CDR3 runs 13 residues. V was clipped by 7 bases and J by 3 bases, with 12 bases between them. CDR3 DNA sequence: TGTGCCAGCAAGTCGGCGTTGTACACTGAAGCTTTCTTT. Amino acids: CASKSALYTEAFF.

The rearrangement joins TRBV6-2 or TRBV6-3 to TRBJ2-1, with D maybe TRBD2 (6 bases). This CDR3 contains 16 residues. CDR1 and CDR2 (germline): MNHEY, SVGEGT. Trimming removed 2 bases from V and 2 bases from J, with 13 bases in between. CDR3 sequence reads: CASSYRELAPYNEQFF. The CDR3 region has the DNA TGTGCCAGCAGTTACAGGGAACTAGCCCCCTACAATGAGCAGTTCTTC.

This chain connects TRBV20-1 to TRBJ2-7; TRBD1 agrees at 7 bases. The ends lost 3 bases at V and 0 bases at J; junction bases unmatched: 5. The CDR3 contains 14 residues. Germline V gene lookup returns CDR1 DFQATT and CDR2 SNEGSKA (reference sequence). The CDR3, as DNA: TGCAGTGCTAGTTTGACAGGGAGCTCCTACGAGCAGTACTTC. This codes for CSASLTGSSYEQYF.

This sequence joins TRBV5-5 and TRBJ1-1; unclear D gene. Between the trimmed V and J ends, which lost 4 bases and 6 bases, there was a span of 16 bases. CDR3 length equals 14 residues. Germline CDR1 and CDR2: SGHKS and YYEKEE (reference sequence). The CDR3 DNA reads as TGTGCCAGCAGCCTCCCGTATAGTACCGCTGAAGCTTTCTTT. It specifies CASSLPYSTAEAFF.

This clonotype was detected a few times. The chain recombines TRBV5-5 with TRBJ1-2; tentatively, D is TRBD1 (5 bases). The CDR3 totals 15 residues. Trimming left V 3 bases short and J 1 base short, with 13 bases between. Germline V lookup: CDR1 SGHKS, CDR2 YYEKEE (reference sequence). CDR3 region: CASSWRGYHNYGYTF. CDR3 sequence (DNA): TGTGCCAGCAGCTGGAGGGGATATCATAACTATGGCTACACCTTC.

V is TRBV27 and J is TRBJ2-2, with unresolved D. CDR3 length: 15 amino acids. V was cut by 6 bases and J by 7 bases, with 18 bases left in between. Germline loops: CDR1 MNHEY, CDR2 SMNVEV (reference sequence). The CDR3: CASSDNVPVYGELFF. The CDR3 bases are TGTGCCAGCAGCGACAATGTGCCGGTCTACGGGGAGCTGTTTTTT.

This rearrangement joins TRBV20-1 to TRBJ1-1, with D possibly matching TRBD1 (6 bases). The CDR3 is made up of 14 amino acids. Looked up from germline, CDR1 is DFQATT and CDR2 is SNEGSKA (reference sequence). The germline V and J ends were trimmed by 6 bases and 4 bases, with 18 bases remaining between them. The CDR3 is CSAPTGSPATEAFF. CDR3 DNA: TGCAGTGCCCCGACAGGATCCCCGGCCACTGAAGCTTTCTTT.

This clonotype has more than one count but fewer than ten. V usage is TRBV7-9 and J usage is TRBJ2-7; a possible D gene is TRBD2 (6 bases). The CDR3 length is 17 residues. Deletions cut 5 bases from V and 5 bases from J, with 25 bases between. Germline V gene lookup returns CDR1 SEHNR and CDR2 FQNEAQ (reference sequence). In DNA, the CDR3 is TGTGCCAGCAGCCTCGTGGTGGTGCGGGACGGTCTCGACGAGCAGTACTTC. Amino acids: CASSLVVVRDGLDEQYF.

The chain combines TRBV27 with TRBJ2-7; TRBD1 or TRBD2 may be the D gene (5 bases each). With 0 bases removed from V and 4 bases from J, the gap between germline ends came to 13 bases. Germline loops: CDR1 MNHEY, CDR2 SMNVEV (reference sequence). The CDR3 is made up of 15 amino acids. As DNA, the CDR3 is TGTGCCAGCAGTTTATCGGCAGGGACGGGGTACGAGCAGTACTTC. Its protein product is CASSLSAGTGYEQYF.

J is TRBJ2-7 and V is TRBV4-3; either TRBD1 or TRBD2 may supply D (6 bases each). Germline CDR1 and CDR2: LGHNA and YSLEER. Trimming took off 1 base at V and 2 bases at J, with 15 bases between the two ends. The CDR3 sequence is 16 residues long. CDR3 nucleotide sequence: TGCGCCAGCAGCCAAGTCTTGGGGGGCCCACCCTACGAGCAGTACTTC. Translating it yields CASSQVLGGPPYEQYF.

This chain links TRBV19 with TRBJ1-1, with unresolved D. This CDR3 is 15 amino acids long. The germline V and J ends were trimmed by 0 bases and 6 bases, with 14 bases remaining between them. Germline assignment: CDR1 LNHDA and CDR2 SQIVND (reference sequence). The CDR3 sequence is CASSIDRLGRPEAFF. CDR3 nucleotide sequence: TGTGCCAGTAGTATAGATCGATTGGGGAGGCCTGAAGCTTTCTTT.

The V gene is TRBV20-1, the J gene TRBJ2-1, with D possibly matching TRBD2 (5 bases). The V gene lost 1 base and the J gene lost 0 bases, with 16 bases spanning the gap. CDR3 size: 17 residues. Germline CDR1 reads DFQATT; CDR2 reads SNEGSKA (reference sequence). Here the CDR3 DNA reads TGCAGTGCTAGAGGATTCGTGCGGGCGGTCTCCTACAATGAGCAGTTCTTC. As protein: CSARGFVRAVSYNEQFF.

V is TRBV9 and J is TRBJ1-2, with D possibly TRBD1 on 5 matching bases. Trimming shortened V by 3 bases and J by 6 bases, and 12 bases separated the two germline ends. Germline values: CDR1 SGDLS, CDR2 YYNGEE. The CDR3 contains 13 residues. CDR3 residues: CASSESGFHGYTF. As DNA, the CDR3 is TGTGCCAGCAGCGAGTCAGGGTTTCATGGCTACACCTTC.

This clonotype was seen repeatedly, ten times or more. Mismatch with germline at one junction end may stem from a read error. The chain carries TRBV12-3 or TRBV12-4 and TRBJ2-3; maybe TRBD2 (6 bases). The CDR3 spans 11 residues. CDR3 region: CASGPGLGPHF. The CDR3, as DNA: TGTGCCAGCGGACCGGGACTGGGCCCTCATTTT.

This sequence joins TRBV27 and TRBJ2-7; 7 bases are a match to TRBD2. CDR1 and CDR2 from the germline V gene are MNHEY and SMNVEV (reference sequence). The CDR3 totals 14 residues. The V segment lost 4 bases and the J segment 1 base; nucleotides outside the gene matches: 4. CDR3 DNA sequence: TGTGCCAGCAGTTGGGCGGGGGAGTCCTACGAGCAGTACTTC. It is translated as CASSWAGESYEQYF.

The sample holds a few counts of this clonotype. This chain links TRBV11-2 with TRBJ2-1, with a possible D match to TRBD1 (7 bases). The ends were cut back, 7 bases at V and 5 bases at J, with 18 bases in the middle. Looked up from germline, CDR1 is SGHAT and CDR2 is FQNNGV. This CDR3 is built from 15 residues. In DNA form, the CDR3 reads TGTGCCAGCACCCAGGGGGGCGGGAAAGACAATGAGCAGTTCTTC. Translating it yields CASTQGGGKDNEQFF.

V gene TRBV2 combines with J gene TRBJ2-1, with D possibly TRBD2 on 7 matching bases. The ends were cut back, 7 bases at V and 8 bases at J, with 24 bases in the middle. The CDR3 spans 16 residues. From germline, CDR1 is SNHLY and CDR2 FYNNEI. The CDR3, as DNA: TGTGCCAGCAAAGGGGGGACGGGGGGACTCGCGGATGAGCAGTTCTTC. This codes for CASKGGTGGLADEQFF.

The chain employs TRBV6-2 or TRBV6-3 and TRBJ2-2; 7 bases match TRBD2. The CDR3 contains 18 residues. Germline assignment: CDR1 MNHEY and CDR2 SVGEGT. Trimming took 3 bases from V and 0 from J; bases not matched to a gene: 10. This CDR3 reads CASSYVLAEPTNTGELFF. CDR3 nucleotides: TGTGCCAGCAGTTATGTCCTAGCGGAGCCGACGAACACCGGGGAGCTGTTTTTT.